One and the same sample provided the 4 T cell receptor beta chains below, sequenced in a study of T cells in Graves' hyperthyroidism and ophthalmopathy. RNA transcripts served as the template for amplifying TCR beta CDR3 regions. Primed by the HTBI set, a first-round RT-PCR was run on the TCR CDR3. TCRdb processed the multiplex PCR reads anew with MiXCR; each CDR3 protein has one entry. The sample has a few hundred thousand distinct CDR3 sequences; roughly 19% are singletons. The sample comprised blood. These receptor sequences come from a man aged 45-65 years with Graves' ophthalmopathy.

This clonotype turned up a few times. The CDR3 loop is CASSLDYANNEQFF. DNA of the CDR3: TGTGCCAGCAGCTTAGACTACGCAAACAATGAGCAGTTCTTC. The chain carries TRBV7-2 and TRBJ2-1; D uncertain. The CDR3 covers 14 residues. V was trimmed by 1 base and J by 5 bases, leaving 9 bases between them. From germline, CDR1 is SGHTA and CDR2 FQGNSA.

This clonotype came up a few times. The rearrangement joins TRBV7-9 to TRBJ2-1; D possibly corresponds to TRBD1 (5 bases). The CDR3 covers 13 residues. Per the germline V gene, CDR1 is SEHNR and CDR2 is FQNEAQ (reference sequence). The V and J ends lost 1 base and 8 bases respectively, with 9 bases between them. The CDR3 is CASSLERGYEQFF. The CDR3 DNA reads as TGTGCCAGCAGCTTAGAAAGGGGATATGAGCAGTTCTTC.

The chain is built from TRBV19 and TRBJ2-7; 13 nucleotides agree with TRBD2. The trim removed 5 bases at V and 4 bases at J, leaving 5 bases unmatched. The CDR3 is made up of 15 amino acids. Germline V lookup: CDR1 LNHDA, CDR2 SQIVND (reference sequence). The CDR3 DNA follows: TGTGCCAGTAGTCGGACTAGCGGGAGTCAGTACGAGCAGTACTTC. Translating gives CASSRTSGSQYEQYF.

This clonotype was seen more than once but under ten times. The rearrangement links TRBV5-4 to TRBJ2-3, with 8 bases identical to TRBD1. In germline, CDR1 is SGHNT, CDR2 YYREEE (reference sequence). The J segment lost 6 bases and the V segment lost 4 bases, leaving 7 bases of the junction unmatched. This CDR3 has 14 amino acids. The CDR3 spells CASSPGQGADTQYF. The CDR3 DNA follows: TGTGCCAGCAGCCCCGGACAGGGCGCGGATACGCAGTATTTT.